Below are 13 T cell receptor beta chains sequenced from a single sample in a study of T cells in women clearing cervical HPV infection. TCRdb keeps only in-frame clones here, not all; method: immunoSEQ multiplex PCR. This sample's table has about 22,000 clones. The specimen was blood buffy coat. These receptors were obtained from a woman between 18 and 70 years old with a cervical HPV16 infection that either progressed to CIN3+ or cleared (not recorded which).

Comment on this clone: The CDR3 end is not reached by the read, which stops 3 residues before it; the germline J gene fills it in. This rearrangement joins TRBV5-1 to TRBJ2-7; 7 positions match TRBD2. After removal of 0 bases from V and 3 bases from J, the junction contained 9 bases not matched to a gene. The length of the CDR3 is 16 residues. Germline CDR1 and CDR2: SGHRS and YFSETQ. CDR3: CASSLVGLAVFYEQYF. Partial CDR3 DNA: TGCGCCAGCAGCTTGGTCGGGCTAGCGGTTTTCTACGAG.

In regard to this clone: Sequencing ends 3 residues short of the CDR3 end; the germline J gene provides the rest. This sequence joins TRBV7-2 and TRBJ2-3; 10 bases line up with TRBD1. J gave up 4 bases and V 1 base, and 2 bases lay outside the gene matches. The germline V gene has CDR1 SGHTA and CDR2 FQGNSA. The CDR3 sequence is 15 residues long. The covered CDR3 bases are TGTGCCAGCAGCTTAGGGACAGGGGGGCCAGATACG. Amino acids: CASSLGTGGPDT. The whole CDR3 sequence reads CASSLGTGGPDTQYF.

A remark on this clone: Read sequence stops 3 residues before the CDR3 end, and the germline J gene provides the missing end. Other nucleotide sequences from this sample produce the same CDR3. The chain employs TRBV30 and TRBJ1-3, with 7 bases lining up with TRBD1. The germline V gene has CDR1 GTSNPN and CDR2 SVGIG (reference sequence). With 5 bases clipped from V and 0 bases from J, the junction kept 10 bases outside the gene matches. The CDR3 is 16 amino acids. The CDR3 bases that were read are TGTGCCTGGTCGACGGACAGGTTCTTCTCTGGAAACACC. It translates to CAWSTDRFFSGNT. The complete CDR3 protein is CAWSTDRFFSGNTIYF.

Concerning this clone: With the read ending 3 residues before the CDR3 end, the germline J gene is used to fill in that end. The genes are TRBV7-9 and TRBJ2-7, with D possibly matching TRBD1 (6 bases). Germline CDR1 and CDR2: SEHNR and FQNEAQ (reference sequence). Trimming left V 5 bases short and J 3 bases short, with 11 bases between. The CDR3 sequence is 13 residues long. CDR3 region: CASSPGTSYEQYF. CDR3 DNA (partial): TGTGCCAGCAGCCCCGGGACAAGCTACGAG.

Points on this clone: The sequenced fragment ends 3 residues before the CDR3 boundary, so the rest is inferred from the germline J gene. V is TRBV19 and J is TRBJ1-1; the match to TRBD1 covers 9 bases. CDR1 and CDR2 from the germline V gene are LNHDA and SQIVND (reference sequence). The V and J ends lost 5 bases and 4 bases, in that order; junction bases with no gene match: 5. The CDR3 is 14 residues long. CDR3 region: CASSFMTGGTEAFF. Partial CDR3 DNA: TGTGCCAGTAGTTTCATGACAGGGGGCACTGAA.

Comments on this clone: The read gets to within 3 residues of the CDR3 end, and the germline J gene fills in the rest. V and J are TRBV20-1 and TRBJ1-2; TRBD1 matches at 7 bases. Unmatched junction bases numbered 4, after V lost 5 bases and J lost 4 bases. The CDR3 has 12 amino acids. Per germline, CDR1 DFQATT and CDR2 SNEGSKA (reference sequence). CDR3 in amino acids: CSADPGGYGYTF. The sequenced CDR3 bases are TGCAGTGCTGATCCAGGGGGCTATGGC.

Concerning this clone: With the read ending 3 residues before the CDR3 end, the germline J gene is used to fill in that end. The chain combines TRBV28 with TRBJ2-1, with D tentatively TRBD2 (5 bases). Trimming took 5 bases from V and 1 from J, leaving 12 bases between them. Germline CDR1 MDHEN, CDR2 SYDVKM. The CDR3 loop spans 15 amino acids. The CDR3 region is CASSPSGSSYNEQFF. The covered CDR3 bases are TGTGCCAGCAGTCCCTCGGGGTCGTCCTACAATGAG.

As to this clone: The read finishes 3 residues shy of the CDR3 end, and the germline J gene is used to complete it. The chain combines TRBV7-8 with TRBJ2-3; unclear D gene. Trimming left V 2 bases short and J 1 base short, with 13 bases between. The CDR3 sequence is 16 residues long. The germline gives CDR1 SGHVS, CDR2 FQNEAQ. The DNA read from the CDR3 is TGTGCCAGCAGCTTAATGGCGGCTCGAGGCACAGATACG. Its translation: CASSLMAARGTDT. The complete CDR3 protein is CASSLMAARGTDTQYF.

A word on this clone: The CDR3 end lies 3 residues beyond the end of the read and is filled in from the germline J gene. The chain joins TRBV29-1 to TRBJ1-2; 8 bases agree with TRBD1. Germline CDR1 SQVTM, CDR2 ANQGSEA. The CDR3 length is 15 residues. CDR3 region: CSVELGQGAIYGYTF. CDR3 bases read: TGCAGCGTTGAACTCGGACAGGGCGCAATCTACGGC. The entire variable domain, with the rest obtained from reference TRBV29-1 and TRBJ1-2, is as follows: SAVISQKPSRDICQRGTSLTIQCQVDSQVTMMFWYRQQPGQSLTLIATANQGSEATYESGFVIDKFPISRPNLTFSTLTVSNMSPEDSSIYLCSVELGQGAIYGYTFGSGTRLTVV.

Regarding this clone: The sequenced fragment ends 3 residues before the CDR3 boundary, so the rest is inferred from the germline J gene. J is TRBJ2-7 and V is TRBV7-2; 9 bases fit TRBD2. After removal of 1 base from V and 3 bases from J, the junction contained 4 bases not matched to a gene. This CDR3 region has 15 residues. Germline V gene lookup returns CDR1 SGHTA and CDR2 FQGNSA. The CDR3 region is CASSLGPSGVYEQYF. The CDR3 bases that were read are TGTGCCAGCAGCTTAGGACCTAGCGGGGTCTACGAG.

Concerning this clone itself: The read terminates 3 residues ahead of where the CDR3 ends, so the germline J gene completes it. The chain has TRBV5-6 and TRBJ2-3; D is uncertain. V dropped 4 bases and J dropped 1 base, with 7 bases sitting between them. CDR3 length: 13 residues. Germline V gives CDR1 SGHDT, CDR2 YYEEEE. The CDR3: CASSNTGTDTQYF. CDR3 bases read: TGTGCCAGCAGCAATACAGGCACAGATACG.

Turning to this clone: The CDR3 goes on 3 residues after the read ends, and that part is filled in from the germline J gene. The gene calls are TRBV12-3 or TRBV12-4 and TRBJ2-3; tentatively, D is TRBD2 (5 bases). The CDR3 runs to 12 residues. The germline V and J ends were trimmed by 4 bases and 5 bases, with 7 bases remaining between them. The sequenced part of the CDR3 DNA is TGTGCCAGCAGTTGGACTGGAGATACG. It codes for CASSWTGDT. The whole CDR3 protein is CASSWTGDTQYF.

On this clone: Read sequence stops 3 residues before the CDR3 end, and the germline J gene provides the missing end. V usage is TRBV20-1 and J usage is TRBJ2-5; a weak D match, TRBD2 (6 bases). The length of the CDR3 is 13 residues. The V end lost 6 bases, the J end lost 4 bases, and 15 bases lay between the germline ends. The V gene's germline CDR1 is DFQATT and CDR2 SNEGSKA (reference sequence). The covered CDR3 bases are TGCAGTGCCTACCCCCCGGGACTAGAGACC. The encoded protein is CSAYPPGLET. In full, the CDR3 reads CSAYPPGLETQYF.